This is a list of T cell receptor beta chains from one sample in a study of monozygotic twins with inflammatory bowel disease. TCRdb processed the 5' RACE reads again and assigns one entry to each CDR3 protein, with no DNA. The sample table includes roughly 200,000 distinct CDR3 sequences. Sequenced material: blood. Source of these receptors: a human donor with ulcerative colitis or Crohn's disease, or a healthy co-twin of an affected twin (not recorded which). Each CDR3 is given with its conserved first and last residue. The order of the fields is J gene, V gene, CDR3 protein.

TRBJ1-5,TRBV7-8,CASSPRDRGSSGNQPQHF
TRBJ2-3,TRBV5-1,CASSFDRTTDTQYF
TRBJ1-1,TRBV7-6,CASSLAPYGNTEAFF
TRBJ2-3,TRBV29-1,CSVDGGVSTDTQYF
TRBJ1-3,TRBV20-1,CSARTSGNTIYF
TRBJ2-5,TRBV5-1,CASSSVTGTGLETQYF
TRBJ2-3,TRBV20-1,CSARGQGLTRSTDTQYF
TRBJ2-4,TRBV6-1,CASSEGRLTAKNIQYF
TRBJ2-7,TRBV18,CASSPGALPYEQYF
TRBJ2-5,TRBV20-1,CSADNYRQETQYF
TRBJ2-3,TRBV3-1,CASSLKCGTDTQYF
TRBJ1-5,TRBV21-1,CASSTRQGSEQPQHF
TRBJ1-2,TRBV7-8,CASGRGQRGGYTF
TRBJ2-5,TRBV7-9,CASSPPTGKETQYF
TRBJ1-2,TRBV5-5,CASSVPGRSYGYTF
TRBJ1-6,TRBV4-1,CASSPGTGEFSPLHF
TRBJ1-5,TRBV29-1,CSPGLPIKNQPQHF
TRBJ2-1,TRBV20-1,CSASVRQGRSYNEQFF
TRBJ1-1,TRBV7-8,CASSLGFDTEAFF
TRBJ1-2,TRBV24-1,CATSDFDRQYGYTF
TRBJ1-5,TRBV7-9,CASSSPEENQPQHF
TRBJ2-3,TRBV5-1,CASSLAIRIPTDTQYF
TRBJ1-4,TRBV7-8,CASSWGSANEKLFF
TRBJ1-2,TRBV5-1,CASSLVAGNYDYTF
TRBJ2-3,TRBV18,CASSHRETGTDTQYF
TRBJ1-1,TRBV6-5,CASSSGAITEAFF
TRBJ1-2,TRBV2,CASSENLTPRNYGYTF
TRBJ2-1,TRBV12-3/TRBV12-4,CASSFGGSEQFF
TRBJ2-3,TRBV2,CASSEVVAARTDTQYF
TRBJ1-1,TRBV18,CASSSPLRARDTEAFF
TRBJ1-1,TRBV5-1,CASSAQGINTEAFF
TRBJ1-4,TRBV20-1,CSARDTVGTNEKLFF
TRBJ2-2,TRBV6-1,CASSKSPYGLAGMGRSGELFF
TRBJ2-7,TRBV20-1,CSALLAYEQYF
TRBJ1-1,TRBV11-3,CASSFKGTTEAFF
TRBJ1-5,TRBV20-1,CSARAPGGNQPQHF
TRBJ2-3,TRBV7-6,CASSLPRDTQYF
TRBJ1-5,TRBV12-3/TRBV12-4,CASSLGTDWVGNQPQHF
TRBJ2-7,TRBV7-9,CASSSFPGDRSSYEQYF
TRBJ2-3,TRBV20-1,CSAREGAVDTQYF
TRBJ2-3,TRBV5-5,CASSTDGTDTQYF
TRBJ2-3,TRBV20-1,CSADWALNGNTQYF